The 20 T cell receptor beta chains given below trace back to one sample, sequenced in a study of blood T cell repertoires in COVID-19. Sequencing was performed with immunoSEQ multiplex PCR; in TCRdb, only in-frame clones are kept and a portion is missing. The profile shows under 250,000 clones, roughly 78% of them singletons. Sequenced sample: peripheral blood. These receptors were collected from a woman in her thirties or forties with acute or convalescent COVID-19.

In its sample, this clone was seen once. The chain carries TRBV6-2 or TRBV6-3 and TRBJ2-1; possible D gene TRBD2, 6 bases. Trimming removed 2 bases at V and 0 bases at J, with 14 bases between. Germline V gene lookup returns CDR1 MNHEY and CDR2 SVGEGT. The CDR3 totals 17 residues. The DNA of the CDR3 is TGTGCCAGCAGTTACCAACTGCGGGGCAGCTCCTACAATGAGCAGTTCTTC. Protein: CASSYQLRGSSYNEQFF.

V is TRBV7-2 and J is TRBJ2-7; TRBD2 aligns across 10 bases. Germline assignment: CDR1 SGHTA and CDR2 FQGNSA. The CDR3 spans 15 residues. The J segment lost 3 bases and the V segment lost 1 base, leaving 3 bases of the junction unmatched. Written as DNA, the CDR3 is TGTGCCAGCAGCTTAGGTAGCGGGAGGAGCTACGAGCAGTACTTC. Amino acid sequence: CASSLGSGRSYEQYF.

V and J are TRBV6-2 or TRBV6-3 and TRBJ2-7; D is perhaps TRBD2 (5 bases). CDR3 length equals 14 residues. Trimming removed 5 bases from V and 3 bases from J, with 14 bases in between. Germline assignment: CDR1 MNHEY and CDR2 SVGEGT. CDR3 sequence reads: CASSALGGFYEQYF. Here the CDR3 DNA reads TGTGCCAGCAGTGCCCTCGGAGGTTTCTACGAGCAGTACTTC.

The rearrangement links TRBV27 to TRBJ2-7; maybe TRBD1 (6 bases). Germline lookup yields CDR1 MNHEY and CDR2 SMNVEV (reference sequence). V was trimmed by 6 bases and J by 3 bases, leaving 12 bases between them. The CDR3 is 13 amino acids. The CDR3 loop reads CASREQGRYEQYF. The CDR3 DNA reads as TGTGCCAGCAGGGAACAGGGCCGCTACGAGCAGTACTTC.

The chain employs TRBV27 and TRBJ2-7, with 7 positions matching TRBD1. This CDR3 is 13 amino acids long. The V and J ends lost 5 bases and 5 bases, in that order; junction bases with no gene match: 6. Germline assignment: CDR1 MNHEY and CDR2 SMNVEV (reference sequence). CDR3 region: CASSPRGTHEQYF. DNA for the CDR3: TGTGCCAGCAGTCCCAGGGGGACCCACGAGCAGTACTTC.

This chain links TRBV5-1 with TRBJ2-5; D call uncertain. Trimming stripped 5 bases from V and 1 base from J, with 12 bases between. Germline V gene sequence: CDR1 SGHRS, CDR2 YFSETQ. The CDR3 covers 14 residues. CDR3 coding DNA: TGCGCCAGCAGACCTAACAGTTTCCAAGAGACCCAGTACTTC. Encoded protein: CASRPNSFQETQYF.

The chain employs TRBV12-3 or TRBV12-4 and TRBJ1-1; 9 nucleotides agree with TRBD1. CDR3 length: 13 amino acids. V was clipped by 6 bases and J by 4 bases; unmatched bases: 3. Written as DNA, the CDR3 is TGTGCCAGCAGCCGACAGGGGGTCACTGAAGCTTTCTTT. Its protein is CASSRQGVTEAFF.

This clone showed up many times. The chain uses TRBV2 and TRBJ1-2, with a tentative D call TRBD1 (6 bases). Trimming left V 5 bases short and J 7 bases short, with 14 bases between. CDR1 SNHLY and CDR2 FYNNEI come from the germline V gene. The CDR3 runs 13 residues. CDR3 in amino acids: CASSLYLGAGYTF. CDR3 coding DNA: TGTGCCAGCAGTCTATACTTGGGGGCTGGCTACACCTTC.

The rearrangement joins TRBV3-1 (or the pseudogene TRBV3-2) to TRBJ1-1, with no clear D. Germline V gene lookup returns CDR1 LGHDT and CDR2 YNNKEL (reference sequence). With 2 bases removed from V and 3 bases from J, the gap between germline ends came to 10 bases. CDR3 size: 14 residues. Here the CDR3 reads CASSQPGSDTEAFF. The CDR3 coding sequence is TGTGCCAGCAGCCAACCGGGGAGTGACACTGAAGCTTTCTTT.

The chain employs TRBV9 and TRBJ2-3, with unresolved D. The CDR3 consists of 14 residues. In germline, CDR1 is SGDLS, CDR2 YYNGEE. V lost 0 bases and J lost 5, with 10 bases in between. The CDR3 sequence: CASSVDVRGDTQYF. The CDR3 DNA reads TGTGCCAGCAGCGTAGACGTTCGAGGAGATACGCAGTATTTT.

A few counts support this clone. This rearrangement joins TRBV19 to TRBJ1-6; 8 bases are shared with TRBD1. This CDR3 region has 14 residues. V was clipped by 7 bases and J by 8 bases; unmatched bases: 7. CDR1 and CDR2 (germline): LNHDA, SQIVND (reference sequence). This CDR3 reads CASKEQGGDSPLHF. The CDR3, as DNA: TGTGCCAGTAAAGAACAGGGGGGTGATTCACCCCTCCACTTT.

V and J are TRBV6-1 and TRBJ1-1; D is possibly TRBD1 (5 bases). The V end was cut by 3 bases, the J end by 4 bases, with 15 bases between. Germline V CDR1 and CDR2: MNHNS, SASEGT. The CDR3 loop spans 15 amino acids. CDR3 nucleotides: TGTGCCAGCAGTGAGGTTATCGCAGGGCGCACTGAAGCTTTCTTT. As protein: CASSEVIAGRTEAFF.

For the CDR3, the DNA is TGTGCCAGCAGCTTAGGGATAGCTGGTGGGAGACTTACCTACGAGCAGTACTTC. Residues: CASSLGIAGGRLTYEQYF. The genes are TRBV7-2 and TRBJ2-7; possibly TRBD2 for D (5 bases). Germline V gene sequence: CDR1 SGHTA, CDR2 FQGNSA. The CDR3 covers 18 residues. Trimming cost V 1 base and J 2 bases, with 21 bases left between them.

The rearrangement links TRBV20-1 to TRBJ2-7, with D maybe TRBD1 (5 bases). Germline V gene sequence: CDR1 DFQATT, CDR2 SNEGSKA (reference sequence). V lost 3 bases, J lost 0 bases, and 9 bases lay in between. The CDR3 is 13 residues long. CDR3 region: CSASPGFSYEQYF. The CDR3, as DNA: TGCAGTGCTAGTCCAGGGTTCTCCTACGAGCAGTACTTC.

The J gene is TRBJ2-7, the V gene TRBV13, with a possible D match to TRBD2 (5 bases). This CDR3 has 14 amino acids. V shed 2 bases and J shed 5 bases, with 13 bases lying between them. Germline-derived CDR1 and CDR2 are PRHDT and FYEKMQ (reference sequence). CDR3: CASSLRLAGDEQYF. CDR3 DNA: TGTGCCAGCAGCTTACGGCTAGCTGGGGACGAGCAGTACTTC.

This chain uses TRBV5-1 with TRBJ2-7, with D uncertain. Trimming removed 0 bases from V and 2 bases from J, with 9 bases in between. In germline, CDR1 is SGHRS, CDR2 YFSETQ. The CDR3 totals 14 residues. The CDR3 bases are TGCGCCAGCAGCTTGGGCACTAAAGCCTACGAGCAGTACTTC. This translates into CASSLGTKAYEQYF.

This clone was seen a few times. The chain is built from TRBV30 and TRBJ2-7, with D perhaps matching TRBD2 (6 bases). Trimming shortened V by 3 bases and J by 2 bases, and 14 bases separated the two germline ends. This CDR3 has 14 residues. Germline CDR1 and CDR2: GTSNPN and SVGIG (reference sequence). The CDR3 sequence is CAWSGGKGTYEQYF. CDR3 sequence (DNA): TGTGCCTGGAGCGGAGGGAAAGGGACCTACGAGCAGTACTTC.

The gene calls are TRBV29-1 and TRBJ2-1; unclear D gene. The CDR3 totals 17 residues. From germline, CDR1 is SQVTM and CDR2 ANQGSEA. Trimming stripped 1 base from V and 0 bases from J, with 16 bases between. The CDR3 bases are TGCAGCGTTGAAGGACCGTTCGGAGCCGGCTCCTACAATGAGCAGTTCTTC. Encoded protein: CSVEGPFGAGSYNEQFF.

The rearrangement uses TRBV6-1 and TRBJ1-2; no clear D gene. Germline V gene lookup returns CDR1 MNHNS and CDR2 SASEGT. Trimming shortened V by 1 base and J by 4 bases, and 7 bases separated the two germline ends. This CDR3 region has 13 residues. The CDR3 reads CASSEGGFYGYTF. DNA of the CDR3: TGTGCCAGCAGTGAAGGAGGGTTCTATGGCTACACCTTC.

The rearrangement joins TRBV19 to TRBJ1-2, with 9 bases aligning to TRBD1. Per germline, CDR1 LNHDA and CDR2 SQIVND (reference sequence). The CDR3 is made up of 12 amino acids. V trimming: 3 bases; J trimming: 10 bases; junction bases outside the gene matches: 3. This CDR3 reads CASSIRDRDYTF. CDR3 sequence (DNA): TGTGCCAGTAGTATCCGGGACAGGGACTACACCTTC.